The sequence of this T cell receptor (beta chain) was determined in a study of PD-1 blockade in classical Hodgkin lymphoma. Sequencing used immunoSEQ multiplex PCR; TCRdb keeps in-frame clones, though not all of them. This table has approximately 100,000 clones, roughly 89% appearing once. Concerning this clone: Its specificity is not known.

Every patient was affected by relapse after autologous stem cell transplantation, while exposure to brentuximab vedotin was not uniform. General study points: The authors excluded patients who started nivolumab under 1 year after ASCT. Prior to therapy, complete responders displayed diversity much like that of newly diagnosed patients. Before treatment, TCR diversity in newly diagnosed patients was reportedly lower than in healthy donors. CD4+ TCR diversity, unlike CD8+, climbed significantly by C4D1.

With 3 bases clipped from V and 5 bases from J, the junction kept 5 bases outside the gene matches. Germline V gives CDR1 SGDLS, CDR2 YYNGEE. The CDR3 length is 15 residues. The chain joins TRBV9 to TRBJ2-2, with 9 bases aligning to TRBD1. Sequencing used peripheral blood mononuclear cells (PBMCs), obtained before the second cycle of nivolumab. This clonotype originated in a human donor with classical Hodgkin lymphoma. The CDR3: CASSARTGVTGELFF. The CDR3 nucleotides read TGTGCCAGCAGCGCCAGGACAGGGGTGACCGGGGAGCTGTTTTTT.